This T cell receptor (beta chain) is from a study of cytomegalovirus exposure and HLA in healthy donors. Trimming pared 2 bases from V and 5 bases from J, leaving 12 bases between. The CDR3 is made up of 14 amino acids. Germline CDR1 reads LNHDA; CDR2 reads SQIVND (reference sequence). Findings and limits, study-wide: TCR sequences were mostly rare, though some public TCRs occurred in many donors.

Profiling relied on immunoSEQ multiplex PCR, and the TCRdb table lists in-frame clones only, not all of them. The repertoire consists of some 310,000 clones, with 88% occurring once and the leading ten covering around 0.96%. For this clone: As yet, its antigen is unknown.

It was the 120-subject validation cohort, separate from the roughly 700-subject first cohort, to which the donors belonged. The receptor was isolated from a young man in good health and CMV-seronegative. This rearrangement joins TRBV19 to TRBJ1-1; D not certain. Sequenced sample: PBMCs. CDR3 loop: CASSIYRGNTEAFF. The CDR3 nucleotides are TGTGCCAGTAGTATATATCGGGGTAATACTGAAGCTTTCTTT.